Listed below are T cell receptor beta chains from one sample, sequenced in a study of blood T cell repertoires in COVID-19. Clones were sequenced by immunoSEQ multiplex PCR, and TCRdb holds only the in-frame ones, with some missing. The sample yields 200,000 or so clones, roughly nine tenths seen once. The sequencing input was peripheral blood. Every receptor here comes from a man between 70 and 80 years old with active or convalescent COVID-19. Each CDR3 is given with its conserved first and last residue. Each record gives: clone size, J gene, D gene, V gene, CDR3 DNA, CDR3 protein. A D gene is named only where the DNA matches it firmly. A clone size is listed for some rows: how often the clone was seen (once, few, many), or a class if it is expanded.

>NA|TRBJ2-7|TRBD1|TRBV6-5
TGTGCCAGCAGTTACTCAGGACAGGGGGCTAAGTACGAGCAGTACTTC
CASSYSGQGAKYEQYF
>NA|TRBJ2-5|NA|TRBV5-1
TGCGCCAGCAGCGCGGTCGTAAAAGAGACCCAGTACTTC
CASSAVVKETQYF
>NA|TRBJ1-6|NA|TRBV2
TGTGCCAGCAGGCAGGGGTTGGGGGGGTCACCCCTCCACTTT
CASRQGLGGSPLHF
>NA|TRBJ2-1|NA|TRBV9
TGTGCCAGCAGCGTAGCGCCCAGGGGTGGTAATGAGCAGTTCTTC
CASSVAPRGGNEQFF
>once|TRBJ1-6|NA|TRBV6-5
TGTGCCAGCGCTCAGGTGGTCAATTCACCCCTCCACTTT
CASAQVVNSPLHF
>NA|TRBJ1-3|NA|TRBV7-9
TGTGCCAGCAGCTTGTCCGGCTACGGGATAGAGTTCTCTGGAAACACCATATATTTT
CASSLSGYGIEFSGNTIYF
>NA|TRBJ2-3|TRBD1|TRBV27
TGTGCCAGCAAACCGGGACAGCTTTTCACAGATACGCAGTATTTT
CASKPGQLFTDTQYF
>NA|TRBJ1-1|NA|TRBV28
TGTGCCAGCAGTTTATCTTCAGGGTTCACTGAAGCTTTCTTT
CASSLSSGFTEAFF
>NA|TRBJ1-3|TRBD1|TRBV3-1/TRBV3-2
TGTGCCAGCAGCCGGGTGAGTGGGCGAGGGACAGCTTACTCTGGAAACACCATATATTTT
CASSRVSGRGTAYSGNTIYF
>NA|TRBJ2-7|TRBD1|TRBV5-1
TGCGCCAGCACCGACCCGACAGGGGGAACCTACGAGCAGTACTTC
CASTDPTGGTYEQYF
>NA|TRBJ2-7|TRBD1|TRBV28
TGTGCCTCTTCGACAGGGCTCAAGGAGCAGTACTTC
CASSTGLKEQYF
>once|TRBJ1-6|NA|TRBV28
TGTGCCAGCACCAAGGTTGGGGGGGCGAGCTCCTATAATTCACCCCTCCACTTT
CASTKVGGASSYNSPLHF
>NA|TRBJ2-7|TRBD1|TRBV30
TGTGCCTGGAGCCGGGACAGCTACGAGCAGTACTTC
CAWSRDSYEQYF
>NA|TRBJ2-2|NA|TRBV4-3
TGCGCCAGCAGCCAAGGCATACAGACAAACACCGGGGAGCTGTTTTTT
CASSQGIQTNTGELFF
>once|TRBJ2-3|NA|TRBV5-4
TGTGCCAGCAGCTTTGCGCGAATCACAGATACGCAGTATTTT
CASSFARITDTQYF
>NA|TRBJ1-2|NA|TRBV6-5
TGTGCCAGCAGTCGGACAGCCGACGGCTATGGCTACACCTTC
CASSRTADGYGYTF
>NA|TRBJ1-1|TRBD1|TRBV6-2/TRBV6-3
TGTGCCAGCAGTTACGCCGACAGGGGGCGAAGAACTGAAGCTTTCTTT
CASSYADRGRRTEAFF
>NA|TRBJ2-7|TRBD1|TRBV7-2
TGTGCCAGCAGGCGGACAGGGGGCAACTACGAGCAGTACTTC
CASRRTGGNYEQYF
>NA|TRBJ2-2|TRBD2|TRBV6-6
TGTGCCAGCAGCCGAGGAGGGACTAGCAAGGACACCGGGGAGCTGTTTTTT
CASSRGGTSKDTGELFF
>NA|TRBJ2-2|TRBD2|TRBV24-1
TGTGCCACCAGTGATTCTAGCGGGGGGATTAACACCGGGGAGCTGTTTTTT
CATSDSSGGINTGELFF
>NA|TRBJ2-7|TRBD1|TRBV9
TGTGCCAGCAGCGTAGGCCAGGGGGCGGCCTACGAGCAGTACTTC
CASSVGQGAAYEQYF
>NA|TRBJ1-6|TRBD1|TRBV7-9
TGTGCCAGCAGCCTGGGACAGGGCCGCTCACCCCTCCACTTT
CASSLGQGRSPLHF
>once|TRBJ1-2|TRBD1|TRBV9
TGTGCCAGCAGCGCTGTGGGACAGGGCCCTCTGGGCTACACCTTC
CASSAVGQGPLGYTF
>NA|TRBJ1-5|TRBD1|TRBV28
TGTGCCAGCAGTTCGGGACAGGGGGGCGGCAATCAGCCCCAGCATTTT
CASSSGQGGGNQPQHF
>NA|TRBJ2-5|TRBD2|TRBV2
TGTGCCAGCAGAACCCCGCTTCGGGGGGAAGAGACCCAGTACTTC
CASRTPLRGEETQYF
>NA|TRBJ2-1|TRBD1|TRBV7-8
TGTGCCAGCAGCCCGGACAGGGCCACCTACAATGAGCAGTTCTTC
CASSPDRATYNEQFF
>NA|TRBJ2-5|NA|TRBV6-5
TGTGCCAGCAGGATCTCTTGGGCTGGCGAGACCCAGTACTTC
CASRISWAGETQYF
>once|TRBJ1-6|NA|TRBV30
TGTGCCTGGAGTGTACGTCAGGCCCTCCACTTT
CAWSVRQALHF
>NA|TRBJ1-1|NA|TRBV11-2
TGTGCCAGCAGCTTAGTTCACGGGGGTTACGCTGAAGCTTTCTTT
CASSLVHGGYAEAFF
>NA|TRBJ1-6|TRBD1|TRBV28
TGTGCCAGCAGTTCGGGACAGGGTTCTTTTGGGGGCAATTCACCCCTCCACTTT
CASSSGQGSFGGNSPLHF
>few|TRBJ2-1|TRBD2|TRBV5-1
TGCGCCAGCAGCTCTGGAGTAGGGACGCGGGGGTACAATGAGCAGTTCTTC
CASSSGVGTRGYNEQFF
>NA|TRBJ2-6|NA|TRBV18
TGTGCCAGCTCACCACCGAGAAGTGGGGCCAACGTCCTGACTTTC
CASSPPRSGANVLTF
>NA|TRBJ1-5|NA|TRBV5-6
TGTGCCAGCAGCTTTGGGCCCGCAGGGTCCCAGCCCCAGCATTTT
CASSFGPAGSQPQHF
>NA|TRBJ2-2|TRBD2|TRBV28
TGTGCCAGCAGTTTAGGACTAGCGGGAACCGGGGAGCTGTTTTTT
CASSLGLAGTGELFF
>NA|TRBJ1-6|TRBD1|TRBV14
TGTGCCAGCAGCCATCGGACAGGGGGCTCACCCCTCCACTTT
CASSHRTGGSPLHF
>NA|TRBJ2-1|NA|TRBV7-8
TGTGCCAGCAGCTTAGCGGGGGGTAATGAGCAGTTCTTC
CASSLAGGNEQFF
>NA|TRBJ1-1|NA|TRBV21-1
TGTGCCAGCAGCGCCACCGGGGGGGGCACTGAAGCTTTCTTT
CASSATGGGTEAFF
>NA|TRBJ2-7|TRBD2|TRBV28
TGTGCCAGCAGCCACGGGGGGTCCTACGAGCAGTACTTC
CASSHGGSYEQYF
>NA|TRBJ1-6|TRBD1|TRBV10-3
TGTGCCATCAGTGAGGGGACAGGGGGCAGAAATTCACCCCTCCACTTT
CAISEGTGGRNSPLHF
>NA|TRBJ1-6|NA|TRBV7-9
TGTGCCAGCAGCTTAGAACAGTACAATTCACCCCTCCACTTT
CASSLEQYNSPLHF
>NA|TRBJ1-3|NA|TRBV7-9
TGTGCCAGCAGCTTATTCCGACAGTTAAGAGGAAACACCATATATTTT
CASSLFRQLRGNTIYF
>NA|TRBJ1-5|NA|TRBV27
TGTGCCAGCAGTTTCTTGGGGGCTAGCAATCAGCCCCAGCATTTT
CASSFLGASNQPQHF
>few|TRBJ2-5|NA|TRBV19
TGTGCCAGTAGTATAGCCAGGGGAGAGACCCAGTACTTC
CASSIARGETQYF
>NA|TRBJ2-5|NA|TRBV7-6
TGTGCCAGCAGCTTAGGGGGGAGGCGGTCAGAGACCCAGTACTTC
CASSLGGRRSETQYF
>once|TRBJ2-7|TRBD2|TRBV28
TGTGCCAGCAGTTCCTCGGGGGGGGGCTCCTACGAGCAGTACTTC
CASSSSGGGSYEQYF
>NA|TRBJ2-3|NA|TRBV28
TGTGCCAGCAGTTTAGCGGGTCCCCGCACAGATACGCAGTATTTT
CASSLAGPRTDTQYF
>NA|TRBJ2-7|NA|TRBV11-3
TGTGCCAGCAGCTTAGGGGCATCCGAGCAGTACTTC
CASSLGASEQYF
>NA|TRBJ1-5|NA|TRBV6-5
TGTGCCAGCAGTCCGGGGGGTCAGCCCCAGCATTTT
CASSPGGQPQHF
>NA|TRBJ2-3|NA|TRBV18
TGTGCCAGCTCACTCTCAACAGTGACAGATACGCAGTATTTT
CASSLSTVTDTQYF
>once|TRBJ2-1|NA|TRBV12-3/TRBV12-4
TGTGCCAGCAGCCCGGGGGATCGTGAGCAGTTCTTC
CASSPGDREQFF
>NA|TRBJ1-1|NA|TRBV4-1
TGCGCCAGCAGCCAAGAGGAATTGACCGCTTGGGGCAACACTGAAGCTTTCTTT
CASSQEELTAWGNTEAFF
>NA|TRBJ2-1|NA|TRBV6-6
TGTGCCAGCAGAACCCGGACTCTTATCTCCTACAATGAGCAGTTCTTC
CASRTRTLISYNEQFF
>once|TRBJ1-2|NA|TRBV7-9
TGTGCCAGCAGCCCGAATCGGGGGTCTAACTATGGCTACACCTTC
CASSPNRGSNYGYTF
>NA|TRBJ1-5|NA|TRBV7-2
TGTGCCAGCAGCTTAGACAGGACTAGCAATCAGCCCCAGCATTTT
CASSLDRTSNQPQHF
>NA|TRBJ2-3|TRBD2|TRBV7-2
TGTGCCAGCAGCCGGAGCGGGGGGTTACACACAGATACGCAGTATTTT
CASSRSGGLHTDTQYF
>NA|TRBJ2-2|NA|TRBV5-1
TGCGCCAGCAGCTTGGCCTTCGGGGGGCCTACCGGGGAGCTGTTTTTT
CASSLAFGGPTGELFF
>NA|TRBJ1-1|NA|TRBV4-1
TGCGCCAGCAGCCCCTCGGGGTTCAGGGGCACTGAAGCTTTCTTT
CASSPSGFRGTEAFF